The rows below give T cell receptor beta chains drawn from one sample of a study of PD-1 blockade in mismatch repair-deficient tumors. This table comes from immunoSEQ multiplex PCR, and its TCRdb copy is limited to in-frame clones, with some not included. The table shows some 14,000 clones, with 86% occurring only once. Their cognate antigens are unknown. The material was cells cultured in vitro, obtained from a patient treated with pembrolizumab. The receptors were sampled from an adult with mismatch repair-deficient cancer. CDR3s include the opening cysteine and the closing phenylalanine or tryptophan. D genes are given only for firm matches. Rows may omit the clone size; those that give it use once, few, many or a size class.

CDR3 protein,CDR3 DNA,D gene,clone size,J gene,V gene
CASSPGLAVPSGQFF,TGTGCCAGCAGCCCTGGACTAGCGGTACCCTCGGGGCAGTTCTTC,TRBD2,once,TRBJ2-1,TRBV5-4
CASSQFLTAGANVLTF,TGTGCCAGCAGCCAATTCCTAACAGCTGGGGCCAACGTCCTGACTTTC,-,-,TRBJ2-6,TRBV14
CASSLARQGGGGEKLFF,TGCGCCAGCAGCTTGGCTCGCCAGGGAGGCGGCGGAGAAAAACTGTTTTTT,-,few,TRBJ1-4,TRBV5-1
CASRITGGWDGYTF,TGTGCCAGCAGGATCACAGGGGGCTGGGATGGCTACACCTTC,TRBD1,-,TRBJ1-2,TRBV5-4
CASSYQDRDREQYF,TGTGCCAGCAGTTATCAGGACAGGGACCGCGAGCAGTACTTC,TRBD1,-,TRBJ2-7,TRBV6-5
CASSLGFLGSGVDEQFF,TGCGCCAGCAGCTTGGGTTTTCTGGGGAGTGGGGTCGATGAGCAGTTCTTC,-,-,TRBJ2-1,TRBV5-1
CASSSTGGSYNEQFF,TGTGCCAGCAGCTCTACAGGGGGCTCCTACAATGAGCAGTTCTTC,TRBD1,-,TRBJ2-1,TRBV7-3
CASSTGTSGIYNEQFF,TGTGCCAGCAGCACGGGGACTAGCGGGATCTACAATGAGCAGTTCTTC,TRBD2,-,TRBJ2-1,TRBV9
CASSPRTRNEQFF,TGTGCCAGCAGCCCCCGGACACGGAATGAGCAGTTCTTC,-,-,TRBJ2-1,TRBV9
CASSETPAGPPYEQYF,TGTGCCAGCAGTGAAACTCCAGCGGGGCCCCCCTACGAGCAGTACTTC,TRBD2,-,TRBJ2-7,TRBV2
CASSLAGKGSGPYNEQFF,TGTGCCAGCAGCTTGGCCGGTAAAGGAAGCGGTCCGTACAATGAGCAGTTCTTC,-,-,TRBJ2-1,TRBV5-6
CASSLKGSGAQETQYF,TGTGCCAGCAGTTTAAAGGGTAGCGGGGCACAAGAGACCCAGTACTTC,TRBD2,-,TRBJ2-5,TRBV28
CASSSSEGETQYF,TGTGCCAGCAGCTCCTCGGAGGGTGAGACCCAGTACTTC,-,-,TRBJ2-5,TRBV5-6
CASSRVPGGGELFF,TGCGCCAGCAGCCGGGTCCCCGGGGGCGGGGAGCTGTTTTTT,-,-,TRBJ2-2,TRBV5-1
CASETRGSNQPQHF,TGTGCCAGTGAGACCAGGGGTAGCAATCAGCCCCAGCATTTT,-,-,TRBJ1-5,TRBV5-6
CASSQGLAGHEQYF,TGTGCCAGCAGTCAGGGACTAGCGGGACACGAGCAGTACTTC,TRBD2,once,TRBJ2-7,TRBV6-5
CASSLGGLEGNEQFF,TGTGCCAGCAGCTTGGGAGGACTAGAGGGTAATGAGCAGTTCTTC,-,-,TRBJ2-1,TRBV5-2
CASSFLPTGELFF,TGTGCCAGCAGCTTTTTACCCACCGGGGAGCTGTTTTTT,-,-,TRBJ2-2,TRBV5-4
CASSLIQGYHEQYF,TGTGCCAGCAGCTTAATACAGGGATATCACGAGCAGTACTTC,-,-,TRBJ2-7,TRBV7-3
CASSQDWTSGYSTDTQYF,TGTGCCAGCAGCCAAGACTGGACTAGCGGGTATAGCACAGATACGCAGTATTTT,TRBD2,-,TRBJ2-3,TRBV4-2